What follows are 8 T cell receptor beta chains derived from one specimen sequenced in a study of blood T cells in healthy people across ages. With a J-beta primer mix and a sample-barcoded 5' primer, a second PCR ran roughly 6 to 12 cycles. One entry per CDR3 protein, called by TCRdb with MiXCR from the 5' RACE reads. The sample contains about a million distinct CDR3 sequences, 40% to 60% of which appear only once. The source material was blood. All receptors come from a man aged 30 to 45 in good health.

This clonotype was seen a few times. The V gene is TRBV7-2, the J gene TRBJ1-2, with a tentative D call TRBD1 (6 bases). The CDR3 length is 15 residues. Between the trimmed V and J ends, which lost 5 bases and 4 bases, there was a span of 17 bases. Germline loops: CDR1 SGHTA, CDR2 FQGNSA. Written as DNA, the CDR3 is TGTGCCAGCAGCCCTAAAGGAGGGGGGAGCTATGGCTACACCTTC. It encodes CASSPKGGGSYGYTF. The whole variable domain, remainder taken from reference TRBV7-2 and TRBJ1-2, is GAGVSQSPSNKVTEKGKDVELRCDPISGHTALYWYRQSLGQGLEFLIYFQGNSAPDKSGLPSDRFSAERTGGSVSTLTIQRTQQEDSAVYLCASSPKGGGSYGYTFGSGTRLTVV.

The CDR3 protein is CASSVTGAYGELFF. CDR3 DNA: TGTGCCAGCAGCGTGACAGGGGCTTACGGGGAGCTGTTTTTT. The J gene is TRBJ2-2, the V gene TRBV9; 8 nucleotides agree with TRBD1. Germline V gene data show CDR1 as SGDLS and CDR2 as YYNGEE. This CDR3 has 14 residues. The V and J ends lost 2 bases and 7 bases, in that order; junction bases with no gene match: 4. Combining the CDR3 with reference TRBV9 and TRBJ2-2 gives the whole variable domain DSGVTQTPKHLITATGQRVTLRCSPRSGDLSVYWYQQSLDQGLQFLIQYYNGEERAKGNILERFSAQQFPDLHSELNLSSLELGDSALYFCASSVTGAYGELFFGEGSRLTVL.

This clonotype has more than one count but fewer than ten. This chain links TRBV27 with TRBJ2-7; TRBD2 matches at 8 bases. CDR3 length equals 14 residues. V shed 2 bases and J 2 bases; nucleotides not matched to a gene: 2. The germline V gene encodes CDR1 MNHEY and CDR2 SMNVEV (reference sequence). This chain's CDR3 is CASSLIAGTYEQYF. The CDR3 DNA follows: TGTGCCAGCAGTTTAATAGCGGGGACCTACGAGCAGTACTTC.

This clonotype was seen only a few times. The CDR3 spells CSVVIALTTDTQYF. The CDR3 coding sequence is TGCAGCGTCGTGATAGCCCTTACCACAGATACGCAGTATTTT. This sequence joins TRBV29-1 and TRBJ2-3, with D unclear. V lost 6 bases, J lost 2 bases, and 15 bases lay in between. The length of the CDR3 is 14 residues. Looked up from germline, CDR1 is SQVTM and CDR2 is ANQGSEA.

The chain is built from TRBV2 and TRBJ1-2; D not certain. Germline V gives CDR1 SNHLY, CDR2 FYNNEI. V lost 10 bases, J lost 2 bases, and 11 bases lay in between. This CDR3 contains 12 residues. This CDR3 is CATVGGNYGYTF. The CDR3 DNA follows: TGTGCCACCGTCGGCGGGAACTATGGCTACACCTTC.

There are many counts of this clonotype. The chain carries TRBV4-3 and TRBJ2-7; D is uncertain. Germline V gene lookup returns CDR1 LGHNA and CDR2 YSLEER. V lost 0 bases and J 10 bases, leaving 13 bases between the germline ends. This CDR3 region has 13 residues. In DNA form, the CDR3 reads TGCGCCAGCAGCCAAGAGCAGAGGAAACCTCAGTACTTC. It encodes CASSQEQRKPQYF.

J is TRBJ2-7 and V is TRBV7-6, with 8 bases aligning to TRBD2. The CDR3 is 15 amino acids. The V gene's germline CDR1 is SGHVS and CDR2 FNYEAQ. The J segment lost 4 bases and the V segment lost 3 bases, leaving 8 bases of the junction unmatched. The chain's CDR3 is CASSLNGGAAYEQYF. CDR3 nucleotides: TGTGCCAGCAGCTTGAACGGGGGGGCCGCGTACGAGCAGTACTTC.

In this sample, this clonotype turned up a few times. A junction end diverges from the germline sequence, so it may reflect a read error. This sequence joins TRBV6-6 and TRBJ2-5; D gene ambiguous. Looked up from germline, CDR1 is MNHNY and CDR2 is SVGAGI (reference sequence). The CDR3 is 14 amino acids. The CDR3 DNA follows: TGTGCCAGCAGTGACTCACAGAGACAAGAGACCCAGTACTTC. This gives the protein CASSDSQRQETQYF.